This T cell receptor (beta chain) stems from a study of spatial heterogeneity in lung cancer (dated by TCRdb to between 2017 and 2020). Background on the whole study: Beta-chain transcripts were consistently detected in greater numbers than alpha-chain transcripts, which likely reflects a higher abundance of beta-chain transcripts. In the raw uncorrected reads, each unique combination of TCR and UMI appeared on average more than ten times. In non-small cell lung cancer, the study quantitatively compared TCR alpha and beta repertoires across several tumor regions, matched nontumor lung, and blood. Nonsynonymous mutation counts, determined by whole-exome sequencing of tumor tissue, were related to TCR repertoire features. Both alpha and beta chains were TCR-sequenced in samples taken at surgery, namely 220 tumor regions, more than 62 matched nontumor lung samples and about 52 PBMC samples.

Library preparation was by 5' RACE. Sequencer: NextSeq 500. To allow correction of PCR and sequencing errors, the TCR library protocol tagged every TCR cDNA molecule with a unique molecular identifier. For the original study's pipeline: Decombinator tools were used for TCR identification, UMI-based error correction and CDR3 extraction. Expanded TCRs were defined as those above a frequency of 2 per 1,000, corresponding to the top 1% of the tumor frequency distribution. Renyi diversity was calculated using the R vegan package after each repertoire was subsampled 100 times to 5,000 TCRs. CDR3 similarity networks were constructed using string-kernel similarity of amino acid triplets, with links drawn between CDR3s whose pairwise similarity was above 0.82. TCRdb applied fastp at Q25 and MiXCR to the public reads, then kept only in-frame beta chains. Under each unique CDR3 protein, matching rows form one entry showing the most common genes and DNA. None of the V and J calls come from the authors' own analysis; TCRdb made them. The sample table holds about 23,000 distinct CDR3 sequences, of which about 4.7% were seen once. The top ten constitute around 5.2% of the sample.

Trimming takes 1 base from V and 0 bases from J, and the germline ends sit 13 bases apart. Taken from the germline V gene (reference sequence), the CDR1 and CDR2 loops are DFQATT and SNEGSKA. There are 16 amino acids in the CDR3, from cysteine to phenylalanine inclusive. Kept here is only the CDR3 DNA, which spans 48 bases and is read in frame from base 1. This clonotype was seen ten or more times. Its antigen target is currently unknown. No much larger clone is present one base from it, and per-base qualities are unavailable. This specimen's time point label, interpreted: sample taken at primary tumor resection. Samples were obtained from approximately 72 patients with early-stage, untreated non-small cell lung cancer from the lung TRACERx cohort. TCR sequencing used whole RNA extracted from tumor and nontumor lung tissue, or from cryopreserved PBMC samples, without cell sorting. Only patients for whom sufficient RNA was available from at least two tumor regions were selected for TCR sequencing.

Paper-wide results and their limitations: Ubiquitous expanded tumor TCRs were found in blood more often at tumor resection than at routine follow-up. Additional single-cell paired TCR alpha and beta sequencing was considered necessary to confirm, at a functional level, the hypothesis that regional TCRs recognize regional mutations.

This clonotype originated in a male donor with early-stage non-small cell lung cancer. The rearrangement combines TRBV20-1 with TRBJ2-4, with no D gene named confidently. The sequencing here drew on PBMCs, taken at surgery. The CDR3 reads as follows: CSARGATTLAKNIQYF. The sequenced DNA is TGCAGTGCTAGAGGGGCCACCACCTTAGCCAAAAACATTCAGTACTTC.